This section outlines one T cell receptor (beta chain) sequence together with its context. It lacks a known antigen. No per-base quality is available; no much larger clone lies one base away. The data are from a study of blood T cell repertoires in COVID-19 (dated by TCRdb to about 2020). In the study overall: The collaborator samples originated in the United States, Italy and Spain and spanned the acute and convalescent phases of COVID-19. The material from the prospective study consisted of cDNA or gDNA derived from T cells, B-cell-depleted T cells, or PBMCs. The dataset comprised deeply sampled blood TCRbeta repertoires from subjects exposed to, actively infected with, or recovered from COVID-19. A freely available public database, intended as a resource for researchers studying the immune response to SARS-CoV-2, is where the repertoires were released. Samples came from the ongoing ImmuneRACE study (first 160 participants) plus 1,254 subjects from 6 global collaborators. The sample metadata nearly always contained a de-identified subject ID, COVID-19 status, age in years and sex. Where available, HLA class I and class II types were obtained from metadata supplied by the sample provider rather than from assay-based typing.

What the work shows at the level of the full study, not this receptor alone: The amount of clinical and demographic metadata varied by source and participant and was provided uncurated.

The immunoSEQ Assay, a bias-controlled multiplex PCR, was used to amplify TCRbeta CDR3 regions from genomic DNA. Per the original workflow: The number of nucleated cells in each sample was estimated by amplification of reference gene primers within the assay. To quantify the absolute abundance of each unique TCRbeta CDR3 rearrangement, sequence reads were collapsed and filtered. For each sample, productive Simpson clonality was calculated as the square root of Simpson's diversity index across productive rearrangements. Here the immuneACCESS table is served through TCRdb, limited to in-frame sequences with V and J called. Missing clones are a known gap in these copies; in checked studies unresolved V genes cover under half, and the rest lacks a known reason. For V, J and clone size, that table is used; D and trimming come from the DNA. This sample is represented by hundreds of thousands of clones; around 89% of them were singletons. Together, the top ten hold 1.2% of the sample.

Participants in the prospective study were enrolled through a virtual design, were aged roughly 18 to 100 years, and lived in approximately 25 United States geographic areas. To assign participants to cohorts, the prospective study relied on clinical history that participants themselves reported in a screening survey and a study questionnaire. Recovered participants in ImmuneRACE Cohort 3 were defined as having two consecutive negative NP/OP PCR tests, clearance from a healthcare professional, or resolution of symptoms. In the prospective study, mobile phlebotomists collected whole blood, serum and a nasopharyngeal or oropharyngeal swab from each participant. Prospective study participants could optionally give additional blood draws and questionnaires over a roughly 2-month period. Blood samples from the prospective study were shipped frozen or at room temperature prior to DNA extraction. V drops 7 bases and J drops 2 bases, leaving 10 bases in between. From the cysteine up to the phenylalanine, the CDR3 has a length of 13 residues. CDR3 DNA is the only sequence kept; it has 39 bases, read in frame from the first base. From a lookup of the germline V gene, CDR1 and CDR2 are SNHLY and FYNNEI.

The chain couples TRBV2 to TRBJ2-3, with no confidently assigned D gene. The sequence was collected from a man aged 30 to 39 who had recovered from COVID-19. Sequencing used PBMCs or T cells enriched from blood (not recorded which). DNA sequence: TGTGCCAGCATGCGCGAGCCCACAGATACGCAGTATTTT. The translation is CASMREPTDTQYF.